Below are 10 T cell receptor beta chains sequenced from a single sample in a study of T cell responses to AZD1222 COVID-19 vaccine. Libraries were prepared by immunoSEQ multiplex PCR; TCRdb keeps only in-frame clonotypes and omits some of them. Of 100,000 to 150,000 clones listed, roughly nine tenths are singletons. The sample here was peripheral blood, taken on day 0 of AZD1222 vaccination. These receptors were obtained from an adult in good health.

DNA for the CDR3: TGTGCCAGCTCACCATTACAGCAAGAGACCCAGTACTTC. Amino acids: CASSPLQQETQYF. The V gene is TRBV18, the J gene TRBJ2-5; D is unresolved. CDR1 and CDR2 (germline): KGHSH, LQKENI. V lost 2 bases and J lost 2, with 6 bases in between. The CDR3 contains 13 residues.

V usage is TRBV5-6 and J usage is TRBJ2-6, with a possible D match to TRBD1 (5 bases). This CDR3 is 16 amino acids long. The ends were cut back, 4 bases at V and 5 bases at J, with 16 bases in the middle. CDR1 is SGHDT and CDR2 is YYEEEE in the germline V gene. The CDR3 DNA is TGTGCCAGCAGCACCTACAGGTTAGATAGGGCCAACGTCCTGACTTTC. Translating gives CASSTYRLDRANVLTF.

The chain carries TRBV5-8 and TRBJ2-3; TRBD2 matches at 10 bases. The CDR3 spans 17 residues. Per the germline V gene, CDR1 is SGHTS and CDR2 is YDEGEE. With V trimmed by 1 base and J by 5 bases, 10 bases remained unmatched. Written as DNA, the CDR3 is TGTGCCAGCAGCTTGCTTCTTCTAGCGGGGGTTCTAGATACGCAGTATTTT. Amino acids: CASSLLLLAGVLDTQYF. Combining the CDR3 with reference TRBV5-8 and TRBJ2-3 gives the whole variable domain EAGVTQSPTHLIKTRGQQATLRCSPISGHTSVYWYQQALGLGLQFLLWYDEGEERNRGNFPPRFSGRQFPNYSSELNVNALELEDSALYLCASSLLLLAGVLDTQYFGPGTRLTVL.

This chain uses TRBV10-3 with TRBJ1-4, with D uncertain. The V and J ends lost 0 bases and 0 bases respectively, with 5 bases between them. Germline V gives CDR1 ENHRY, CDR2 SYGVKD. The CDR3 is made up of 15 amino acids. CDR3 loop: CAISESSATNEKLFF. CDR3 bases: TGTGCCATCAGTGAGTCGAGCGCAACTAATGAAAAACTGTTTTTT.

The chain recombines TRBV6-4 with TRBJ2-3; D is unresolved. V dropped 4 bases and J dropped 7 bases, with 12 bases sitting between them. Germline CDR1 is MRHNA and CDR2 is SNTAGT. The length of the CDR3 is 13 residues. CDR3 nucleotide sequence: TGTGCCAGCAGTGCCGAGATCAGGAATACGCAGTATTTT. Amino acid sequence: CASSAEIRNTQYF.

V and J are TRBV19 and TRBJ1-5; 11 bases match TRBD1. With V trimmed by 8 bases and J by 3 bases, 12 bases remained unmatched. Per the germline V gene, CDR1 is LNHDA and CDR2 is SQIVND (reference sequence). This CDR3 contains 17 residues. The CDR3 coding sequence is TGTGCCAGTGGTACACCTCCGGGACAGGGGGACAATCAGCCCCAGCATTTT. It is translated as CASGTPPGQGDNQPQHF.

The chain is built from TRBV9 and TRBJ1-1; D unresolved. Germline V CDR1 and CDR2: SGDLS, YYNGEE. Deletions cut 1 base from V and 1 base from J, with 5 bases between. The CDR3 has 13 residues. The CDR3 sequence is CASSVMPNTEAFF. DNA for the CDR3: TGTGCCAGCAGCGTAATGCCGAACACTGAAGCTTTCTTT.

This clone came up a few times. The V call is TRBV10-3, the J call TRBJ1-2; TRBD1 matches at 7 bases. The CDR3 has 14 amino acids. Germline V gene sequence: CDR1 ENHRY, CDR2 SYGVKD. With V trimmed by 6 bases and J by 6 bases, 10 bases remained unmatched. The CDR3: CAIRATGALHGYTF. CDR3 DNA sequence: TGTGCCATCAGGGCTACAGGGGCCCTCCATGGCTACACCTTC.

This CDR3 is CSVADRGPGETQYF. Written as DNA, the CDR3 is TGCAGCGTTGCCGACAGGGGGCCGGGAGAGACCCAGTACTTC. This sequence joins TRBV29-1 and TRBJ2-5; 10 positions agree with TRBD1. From germline, CDR1 is SQVTM and CDR2 ANQGSEA. After removal of 4 bases from V and 4 bases from J, the junction contained 6 bases not matched to a gene. The CDR3 is 14 amino acids.

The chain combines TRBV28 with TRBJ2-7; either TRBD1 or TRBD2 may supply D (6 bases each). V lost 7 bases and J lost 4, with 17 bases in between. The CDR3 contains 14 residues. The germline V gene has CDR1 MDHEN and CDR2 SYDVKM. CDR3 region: CASMRGAGEYEQYF. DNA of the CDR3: TGTGCCAGCATGCGCGGGGCAGGGGAGTACGAGCAGTACTTC.